These T cell receptor beta chains were read from a single sample in a study of cytomegalovirus exposure and HLA in healthy donors. Data came from immunoSEQ multiplex PCR; TCRdb stores just in-frame clones and leaves some out. The sample consists of around 130,000 clones, over 8% of them appearing once. What was sequenced was PBMCs. The receptors were sampled from a man in his forties in good health and CMV-seronegative. The CDR3 runs from the conserved cysteine through the conserved F or W. The D gene is left open where the match is weak. Where a row states a size, it is once, few, many or the class of an expanded clone; other rows omit it.

CDR3	V	J	D	size
CASSRQETQYF	TRBV6-5	TRBJ2-5	.	few
CASSAGRGYTF	TRBV27	TRBJ1-2	.	few
CASSLDHRTGGTGELFF	TRBV11-3	TRBJ2-2	TRBD1	few
CAIEAAGVDEQFF	TRBV10-3	TRBJ2-1	TRBD2	few
CASSPVGGGNHEQYF	TRBV7-8	TRBJ2-7	.	.
CASGVSGGTGELFF	TRBV7-6	TRBJ2-2	.	.
CASSDEPNTEAFF	TRBV6-4	TRBJ1-1	.	.
CASSQGRDTGELFF	TRBV4-1	TRBJ2-2	.	few
CASSERFSRASGGAETQYF	TRBV6-1	TRBJ2-5	TRBD2	.
CSACRGTPATNEKLFF	TRBV29-1	TRBJ1-4	.	few
CASSESGGAGETQYF	TRBV6-1	TRBJ2-5	TRBD2	few
CASSYRTAGELFF	TRBV6-5	TRBJ2-2	.	few
CASSLMQGDNSPLHF	TRBV5-1	TRBJ1-6	.	.
CASSSSMNTEAFF	TRBV28	TRBJ1-1	.	few
CASSPPDRQETQYF	TRBV9	TRBJ2-5	.	few
CASSSRGQGHIYEQYF	TRBV19	TRBJ2-7	TRBD1	.
CASSWGVRYNSPLHF	TRBV6-9	TRBJ1-6	.	few
CASSSGQYKYEQYF	TRBV7-2	TRBJ2-7	TRBD1	.
CAVPGGSGNTIYF	TRBV30	TRBJ1-3	TRBD1	few
CASSVGHSGYTF	TRBV7-2	TRBJ1-2	.	few
CASSTLAGIFGNTEAFF	TRBV14	TRBJ1-1	.	few
CASSPTRNTEAFF	TRBV11-3	TRBJ1-1	.	few
CASGDPTEVNQPQHF	TRBV7-9	TRBJ1-5	.	.
CATEGTGNTEAFF	TRBV6-5	TRBJ1-1	TRBD1	.
CASRPGGGNYGYTF	TRBV7-9	TRBJ1-2	.	few
CASSQLQGPGVYGYTF	TRBV4-2	TRBJ1-2	TRBD1	.
CASSPLEYEQYF	TRBV7-9	.	.	few
CAWKPDGTFTDTQYF	TRBV30	TRBJ2-3	.	.
CASSDSGTGGAVHGYTF	TRBV19	TRBJ1-2	TRBD1	few
CSVEEGVESRYTF	TRBV29-1	TRBJ1-2	.	few
CASSPETGRNQPQHF	TRBV19	TRBJ1-5	.	.
CASSLGQTNTEAFF	TRBV7-2	TRBJ1-1	.	few
CASSGSLAGGHPSTDTQYF	TRBV19	TRBJ2-3	TRBD2	.
CASSDSRRGGLDTQYF	TRBV6-4	TRBJ2-3	TRBD2	.
CASSPSGSEQYF	TRBV7-9	TRBJ2-7	.	.
CAIAGSSASSTDTQYF	TRBV10-3	TRBJ2-3	.	.
CASSFRQGNTEAFF	TRBV5-1	TRBJ1-1	TRBD1	.
CASSSIPRLGNSYNEQFF	TRBV7-9	TRBJ2-1	.	few
CASSQGQSYGYTF	TRBV4-2	TRBJ1-2	TRBD1	.
CASSLAGGGELFF	TRBV7-8	TRBJ2-2	.	few
CASSSSTDTQYF	TRBV5-1	TRBJ2-3	.	.
CASSSQGGDNSPLHF	TRBV5-1	TRBJ1-6	TRBD1	.
CASSFSRLGRDNEQFF	TRBV7-6	TRBJ2-1	.	few